Presented here are 10 T cell receptor beta chains from one specimen sequenced in a study of blood T cell repertoires in COVID-19. The repertoire was sequenced with immunoSEQ multiplex PCR; TCRdb's copy has only in-frame clones and lacks some. The table shows roughly 200,000 clones, with 85% to 90% occurring only once. The material sequenced was PBMCs or T cells enriched from blood (not recorded which). These receptors were taken from a middle-aged woman with acute COVID-19.

The V and J genes are TRBV4-2 and TRBJ1-6, with 7 bases lining up with TRBD1. CDR1 and CDR2 from the germline V gene are LGHNA and YNFKEQ. The CDR3 loop spans 15 amino acids. J was trimmed by 7 bases and V by 0 bases; bases with no gene match: 3. The CDR3 coding sequence is TGTGCCAGCAGCCAAGACCACAGGGGAAATTCACCCCTCCACTTT. It codes for CASSQDHRGNSPLHF.

This chain joins TRBV19 and TRBJ1-1, with D perhaps matching TRBD1 (5 bases). The germline V gene encodes CDR1 LNHDA and CDR2 SQIVND (reference sequence). Trimming pared 7 bases from V and 1 base from J, leaving 13 bases between. The CDR3 runs to 14 residues. In DNA, the CDR3 is TGTGCCAGTAACATAGGGGCAGCGAACACTGAAGCTTTCTTT. It specifies CASNIGAANTEAFF. Using reference TRBV19 and TRBJ1-1 for the parts outside the CDR3, the full variable domain is DGGITQSPKYLFRKEGQNVTLSCEQNLNHDAMYWYRQDPGQGLRLIYYSQIVNDFQKGDIAEGYSVSREKKESFPLTVTSAQKNPTAFYLCASNIGAANTEAFFGQGTRLTVV.

The chain couples TRBV30 to TRBJ1-4; TRBD1 is a possible D gene (6 bases). The length of the CDR3 is 13 residues. Germline CDR1 is GTSNPN and CDR2 is SVGIG (reference sequence). V was cut by 3 bases and J by 8 bases, with 13 bases left in between. The CDR3 sequence: CAWRGTRGEKLFF. In DNA form, the CDR3 reads TGTGCCTGGAGGGGGACTAGGGGGGAAAAACTGTTTTTT. Combining the CDR3 with reference TRBV30 and TRBJ1-4 gives the whole variable domain SQTIHQWPATLVQPVGSPLSLECTVEGTSNPNLYWYRQAAGRGLQLLFYSVGIGQISSEVPQNLSASRPQDRQFILSSKKLLLSDSGFYLCAWRGTRGEKLFFGSGTQLSVL.

CDR3 sequence: CASSFSQGPFRNNEQFF. DNA for the CDR3: TGTGCCAGCAGCTTCTCTCAGGGGCCTTTTAGGAACAATGAGCAGTTCTTC. The V and J genes are TRBV7-2 and TRBJ2-1; maybe TRBD1 (6 bases). V gave up 3 bases and J gave up 5 bases, with 20 bases separating them. The CDR3 runs 17 residues. Germline CDR1 reads SGHTA; CDR2 reads FQGNSA.

The CDR3 is CASSSGLESDTQYF. The CDR3 bases are TGTGCCAGCAGCTCGGGACTAGAGTCAGATACGCAGTATTTT. The rearrangement uses TRBV11-3 and TRBJ2-3; 8 nucleotides match TRBD2. CDR1 and CDR2 from the germline V gene are SGHNT and YENEEA. The CDR3 is made up of 14 amino acids. The trim removed 4 bases at V and 4 bases at J, leaving 4 bases unmatched. The whole variable domain, remainder taken from reference TRBV11-3 and TRBJ2-3, is EAGVVQSPRYKIIEKKQPVAFWCNPISGHNTLYWYLQNLGQGPELLIRYENEEAVDDSQLPKDRFSAERLKGVDSTLKIQPAELGDSAVYLCASSSGLESDTQYFGPGTRLTVL.

The chain recombines TRBV10-1 with TRBJ1-1, with D possibly being TRBD1 (5 bases). Germline loops: CDR1 WNHNN, CDR2 SYGVQD (reference sequence). This CDR3 comprises 14 residues. With 0 bases removed from V and 4 bases from J, the gap between germline ends came to 9 bases. Here the CDR3 reads CASSESRGLTEAFF. CDR3 nucleotides: TGCGCCAGCAGTGAGTCGAGGGGACTCACTGAAGCTTTCTTT.

The chain is built from TRBV6-5 and TRBJ1-5, with D maybe TRBD1 (5 bases). Trimming took off 6 bases at V and 0 bases at J, with 9 bases between the two ends. The CDR3 length is 14 residues. Per germline, CDR1 MNHEY and CDR2 SVGAGI. The CDR3 nucleotides are TGTGCCAGCAGAGGGGCAGCTAGCAATCAGCCCCAGCATTTT. This codes for CASRGAASNQPQHF.

This clone was counted between two and nine times. This rearrangement joins TRBV6-1 to TRBJ1-4; TRBD1 matches at 7 bases. The ends lost 2 bases at V and 7 bases at J; junction bases unmatched: 10. This CDR3 spans 16 amino acids. Germline loops: CDR1 MNHNS, CDR2 SASEGT. The CDR3 DNA is TGTGCCAGCAGTGAACCCCCGGGAGGGGGCCCTGAAAAACTGTTTTTT. It yields the protein CASSEPPGGGPEKLFF.

The rearrangement links TRBV2 to TRBJ1-2; D remains ambiguous. CDR3 length: 13 residues. Germline CDR1 is SNHLY and CDR2 is FYNNEI. Trimming removed 7 bases from V and 7 bases from J, with 16 bases in between. The CDR3 loop reads CASNPSPVAGYTF. In nucleotides, the CDR3 is TGTGCCAGCAACCCCTCTCCTGTGGCTGGCTACACCTTC.

This rearrangement joins TRBV7-9 to TRBJ1-3; TRBD1 matches 9 bases. Germline loops: CDR1 SEHNR, CDR2 FQNEAQ (reference sequence). V trimming: 1 base; J trimming: 2 bases; junction bases outside the gene matches: 6. The CDR3 has 17 residues. The CDR3: CASSLGDRDRAGNTIYF. DNA for the CDR3: TGTGCCAGCAGCTTAGGAGACCGGGACAGGGCTGGAAACACCATATATTTT.